The source of this T cell receptor beta chain is a study of cytomegalovirus exposure and HLA in healthy donors. Notes on the study in general: TCR beta V- and J-gene trimming was later associated with a missense DCLRE1C variant. Associated with HLA alleles at 0.05 false discovery rate in a later analysis were some 16,000 TCR beta sequences.

This CDR3 contains 13 residues. Germline values: CDR1 SGHRS, CDR2 YFSETQ. Trimming shortened V by 1 base and J by 11 bases, and 15 bases separated the two germline ends. As for this clone: Its antigen is not known.

The PCR ran on 60 Vbeta and 13 Jbeta primers. Per the authors' pipeline: Roughly 9.9 million shared chains were among the roughly 80 million unique TCR beta chains that a later analysis counted. TCRdb's table, derived via immunoSEQ multiplex PCR, lists solely in-frame clones and lacks some. V, J and clone size were drawn from that table, and D and trimming were deduced from the DNA. The table has around 130,000 clones, approximately 69% seen once. Every donor was a healthy person donating bone marrow. V usage is TRBV5-1 and J usage is TRBJ2-5; TRBD2 is a possible D gene (5 bases). The material sequenced was PBMCs. This TCR was sampled from a middle-aged man in good health and CMV-seropositive. CDR3: CASSLMGAREQYF. The CDR3, as DNA: TGCGCCAGCAGCTTGATGGGAGCACGAGAGCAGTACTTC.